Listed here are 12 T cell receptor beta chains from one sample, sequenced in a study of cytomegalovirus exposure and HLA in healthy donors. Vbeta (60) and Jbeta (13) primers were used in the PCR. Assay: immunoSEQ multiplex PCR; the TCRdb copy retains only in-frame clones and omits some. The top ten hold roughly an eighth of the sample, which has roughly 150,000 clones, 80% seen once. The material sequenced was PBMCs. The receptor set was obtained from a woman aged 40-49 years in good health and CMV-seronegative.

A note on this clone: At one end the junction does not follow the germline gene, possibly because of a read error. The chain recombines TRBV4-1 with TRBJ2-6; TRBD1 is a possible D gene (5 bases). There are 18 residues in the CDR3. The germline V gene encodes CDR1 MGHRA and CDR2 YSYEKL. The CDR3 nucleotides are TGCGCCAGCAGCCAAGATAAGGGTTTGGGGCCTGGGGCCAACGGCCTGACTTTC. Its translation: CASSQDKGLGPGANGLTF.

The V call is TRBV7-3, the J call TRBJ2-3; 9 nucleotides agree with TRBD2. Losses at the gene ends were 0 bases for V and 4 bases for J; bases not matched to a gene: 11. The CDR3 covers 18 residues. Germline-derived CDR1 and CDR2 are SGHTA and FQGTGA. The CDR3: CASSLTATASGNSDTQYF. CDR3 nucleotides: TGTGCCAGCAGCTTAACTGCCACGGCTAGCGGGAATTCAGATACGCAGTATTTT.

The table lists this clone with a count of one. V usage is TRBV6-6 and J usage is TRBJ2-3, with unresolved D. The V gene's germline CDR1 is MNHNY and CDR2 SVGAGI (reference sequence). This CDR3 is built from 15 residues. Trimming shortened V by 3 bases and J by 0 bases, and 10 bases separated the two germline ends. DNA of the CDR3: TGTGCCAGCAGTTATGAGGCCGTGAGCACAGATACGCAGTATTTT. It codes for CASSYEAVSTDTQYF.

The chain employs TRBV28 and TRBJ2-6; a weak D match, TRBD2 (6 bases). The CDR3 totals 19 residues. V lost 5 bases and J lost 0, with 20 bases in between. Germline CDR1 MDHEN, CDR2 SYDVKM. CDR3 amino acids: CASSTAGRPVPSGANVLTF. CDR3 nucleotide sequence: TGTGCCAGCAGTACGGCGGGACGGCCCGTCCCCTCTGGGGCCAACGTCCTGACTTTC. The complete variable domain, with remaining parts taken from reference TRBV28 and TRBJ2-6, reads DVKVTQSSRYLVKRTGEKVFLECVQDMDHENMFWYRQDPGLGLRLIYFSYDVKMKEKGDIPEGYSVSREKKERFSLILESASTNQTSMYLCASSTAGRPVPSGANVLTFGAGSRLTVL.

The chain combines TRBV5-6 with TRBJ2-7, with no clear D. V dropped 4 bases and J dropped 1 base, with 12 bases sitting between them. CDR1 SGHDT and CDR2 YYEEEE come from the germline V gene. CDR3 length: 14 residues. This chain's CDR3 is CASSPTIGSYEQYF. CDR3 bases: TGTGCCAGCAGCCCCACGATCGGTTCCTACGAGCAGTACTTC.

The rearrangement uses TRBV10-3 and TRBJ2-1, with 10 bases aligning to TRBD2. Germline CDR1 is ENHRY and CDR2 is SYGVKD. The trim removed 3 bases at V and 2 bases at J, leaving 1 base unmatched. The CDR3 covers 15 residues. CDR3 protein: CAISELAGTYNEQFF. DNA for the CDR3: TGTGCCATCAGTGAACTAGCGGGAACCTACAATGAGCAGTTCTTC.

The chain has TRBV7-2 and TRBJ2-7; D perhaps matches TRBD1 (6 bases). Trimming cost V 4 bases and J 5 bases, with 24 bases left between them. This CDR3 comprises 17 residues. CDR1 is SGHTA and CDR2 is FQGNSA in the germline V gene. For the CDR3, the DNA is TGTGCCAGCAGCTCAATCGACGGACAGCCAGATTTCAACGAGCAGTACTTC. Amino acid sequence: CASSSIDGQPDFNEQYF. Variable domain in full (rest from reference TRBV7-2 and TRBJ2-7): GAGVSQSPSNKVTEKGKDVELRCDPISGHTALYWYRQSLGQGLEFLIYFQGNSAPDKSGLPSDRFSAERTGGSVSTLTIQRTQQEDSAVYLCASSSIDGQPDFNEQYFGPGTRLTVT.

The chain links TRBV7-2 to TRBJ2-2, with TRBD1 identical over 7 bases. This CDR3 has 15 amino acids. V was clipped by 5 bases and J by 1 base; unmatched bases: 4. Germline CDR1 reads SGHTA; CDR2 reads FQGNSA. CDR3 in amino acids: CASSLGQLNTGELFF. For the CDR3, the DNA is TGTGCCAGCAGCCTGGGACAGTTGAACACCGGGGAGCTGTTTTTT.

CDR3 sequence (DNA): TGCGCCAGCAGCCCCACGGGGACAGGGGAGTTTTTCGGCTACGAGCAGTACTTC. The encoded protein is CASSPTGTGEFFGYEQYF. The chain combines TRBV5-1 with TRBJ2-7, with 10 bases that match TRBD1. This CDR3 has 18 residues. CDR1 and CDR2 (germline): SGHRS, YFSETQ. J was trimmed by 3 bases and V by 4 bases; bases with no gene match: 16.

The rearrangement joins TRBV28 to TRBJ2-7; the D is unclear. In germline, CDR1 is MDHEN, CDR2 SYDVKM. This CDR3 has 12 amino acids. V was trimmed by 4 bases and J by 2 bases, leaving 6 bases between them. CDR3 in DNA: TGTGCCAGCAGTTCTCCTCCCTACGAGCAGTACTTC. Protein product: CASSSPPYEQYF.

The chain couples TRBV9 to TRBJ2-7, with unresolved D. This CDR3 is 12 amino acids long. The ends were cut back, 3 bases at V and 0 bases at J, with 4 bases in the middle. Per the germline V gene, CDR1 is SGDLS and CDR2 is YYNGEE. DNA for the CDR3: TGTGCCAGCAGCGCCCTCTCCTACGAGCAGTACTTC. Amino acid sequence: CASSALSYEQYF.

This clone has just a few counts. V is TRBV21-1 and J is TRBJ2-7; TRBD1, the table's D call, lacks a check against the DNA. TRBV21-1 is a documented pseudogene. The CDR3 loop spans 15 amino acids. CDR3 sequence: CASSSKGQVDYEQYF. The CDR3 region has the DNA TGTGCCAGCAGCAGCAAGGGACAGGTGGACTACGAGCAGTACTTC.